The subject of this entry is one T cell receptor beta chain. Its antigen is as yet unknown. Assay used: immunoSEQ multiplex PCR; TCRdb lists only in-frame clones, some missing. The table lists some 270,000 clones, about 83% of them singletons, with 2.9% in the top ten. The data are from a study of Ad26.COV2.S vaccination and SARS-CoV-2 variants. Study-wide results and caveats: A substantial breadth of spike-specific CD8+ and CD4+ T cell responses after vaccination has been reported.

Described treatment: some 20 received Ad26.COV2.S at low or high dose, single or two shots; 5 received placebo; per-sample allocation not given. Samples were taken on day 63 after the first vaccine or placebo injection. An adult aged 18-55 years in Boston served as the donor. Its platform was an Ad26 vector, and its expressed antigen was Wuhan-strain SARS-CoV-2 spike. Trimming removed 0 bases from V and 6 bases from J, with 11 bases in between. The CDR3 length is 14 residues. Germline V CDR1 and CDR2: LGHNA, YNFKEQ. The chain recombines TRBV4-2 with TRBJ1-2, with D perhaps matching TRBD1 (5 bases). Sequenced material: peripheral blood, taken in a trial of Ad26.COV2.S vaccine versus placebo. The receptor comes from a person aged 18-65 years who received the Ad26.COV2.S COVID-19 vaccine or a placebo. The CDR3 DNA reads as TGTGCCAGCAGCCAAGACAGGGTTTTCAATGGCTACACCTTC. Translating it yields CASSQDRVFNGYTF.